This passage covers 14 T cell receptor beta chains from one sample sequenced in a study of cytomegalovirus exposure and HLA in healthy donors. The PCR used 60 Vbeta and 13 Jbeta primers. TCRdb keeps only in-frame clones here, not all; method: immunoSEQ multiplex PCR. The table has about 130,000 clones, over 70% seen once. The sample taken for sequencing was PBMCs. These receptor sequences come from a middle-aged woman in good health and CMV-seronegative.

J is TRBJ1-2 and V is TRBV27; possibly TRBD1 for D (5 bases). The CDR3 length is 12 residues. From germline, CDR1 is MNHEY and CDR2 SMNVEV (reference sequence). Trimming left V 5 bases short and J 6 bases short, with 10 bases between. The CDR3, as DNA: TGTGCCAGCAGTACCCAGGGTAATGGCTACACCTTC. Translating gives CASSTQGNGYTF.

This chain joins TRBV20-1 and TRBJ2-3; D remains ambiguous. The V and J ends lost 4 bases and 4 bases respectively, with 6 bases between them. The length of the CDR3 is 11 residues. Germline CDR1 is DFQATT and CDR2 is SNEGSKA (reference sequence). This CDR3 is CSAIVSDTQYF. CDR3 sequence (DNA): TGCAGTGCTATCGTTTCAGATACGCAGTATTTT.

The V and J genes are TRBV9 and TRBJ1-2; TRBD1 matches 7 bases. J lost 1 base, V lost 1 base, and 4 bases had no gene match. Germline-derived CDR1 and CDR2 are SGDLS and YYNGEE. The CDR3 has 15 residues. In DNA form, the CDR3 reads TGTGCCAGCAGCGTACTGGCAGGGGGTAACTATGGCTACACCTTC. As protein: CASSVLAGGNYGYTF.

The rearrangement links TRBV16 to TRBJ2-1, with 9 bases lining up with TRBD1. Germline loops: CDR1 KGHSY, CDR2 FQNENV. The V and J ends lost 4 bases and 7 bases, in that order; junction bases with no gene match: 14. CDR3 size: 17 residues. The CDR3 nucleotides read TGTGCCAGCAGCCTGGCCCCGGGACAGGGAATGAATAATGAGCAGTTCTTC. Protein product: CASSLAPGQGMNNEQFF.

This clone was seen a single time. DNA for the CDR3: TGTGCCATCAGAGACAGCGCTCAAGAGACCCAGTACTTC. The encoded protein is CAIRDSAQETQYF. The J gene is TRBJ2-5, the V gene TRBV10-3, with D perhaps TRBD1 (5 bases). The CDR3 has 13 amino acids. Trimming removed 6 bases from V and 2 bases from J, with 10 bases in between. Per the germline V gene, CDR1 is ENHRY and CDR2 is SYGVKD.

The genes are TRBV7-9 and TRBJ2-7; 7 bases line up with TRBD2. After removal of 0 bases from V and 2 bases from J, the junction contained 4 bases not matched to a gene. There are 15 residues in the CDR3. Germline lookup yields CDR1 SEHNR and CDR2 FQNEAQ (reference sequence). The CDR3 sequence is CASSLAGGRAYEQYF. CDR3 bases: TGTGCCAGCAGCTTAGCGGGAGGGAGGGCCTACGAGCAGTACTTC.

This clone was seen only a few times. The rearrangement links TRBV7-8 to TRBJ2-7; D is possibly TRBD2 (5 bases). This CDR3 spans 12 amino acids. Trimming stripped 4 bases from V and 6 bases from J, with 10 bases between. Germline V gene data show CDR1 as SGHVS and CDR2 as FQNEAQ. The CDR3 is CASSWERSEQYF. Written as DNA, the CDR3 is TGTGCCAGCAGCTGGGAGCGGAGCGAGCAGTACTTC.

This chain joins TRBV28 and TRBJ2-1, with TRBD2 matching 10 bases. V was pared by 2 bases and J by 2 bases, with 0 bases of the junction left unmatched. Germline lookup yields CDR1 MDHEN and CDR2 SYDVKM. CDR3 length equals 15 residues. The DNA of the CDR3 is TGTGCCAGCAGTTTAAGCGGGGGGGCCTACAATGAGCAGTTCTTC. This sequence encodes CASSLSGGAYNEQFF.

V gene TRBV27 combines with J gene TRBJ2-1; 8 bases align to TRBD1. The CDR3 has 18 residues. J was trimmed by 0 bases and V by 3 bases; bases with no gene match: 10. Germline values: CDR1 MNHEY, CDR2 SMNVEV (reference sequence). Written as DNA, the CDR3 is TGTGCCAGCAGTTTCGACAGGGGTGAAATTCCCTCCTACAATGAGCAGTTCTTC. Translating it yields CASSFDRGEIPSYNEQFF.

This clone was observed a handful of times. The V and J genes are TRBV27 and TRBJ1-2; the D gene is possibly TRBD1 (5 bases). This CDR3 is built from 15 residues. Per the germline V gene, CDR1 is MNHEY and CDR2 is SMNVEV (reference sequence). V was shortened by 2 bases and J by 5 bases, with 15 bases between the two germline ends. The CDR3 spells CASSLGGVGGYGYTF. In DNA form, the CDR3 reads TGTGCCAGCAGTTTAGGGGGGGTGGGGGGATATGGCTACACCTTC.

The V call is TRBV19, the J call TRBJ1-1; D might be TRBD1 (6 bases). The ends were cut back, 6 bases at V and 2 bases at J, with 16 bases in the middle. There are 15 residues in the CDR3. The germline gives CDR1 LNHDA, CDR2 SQIVND (reference sequence). The CDR3 is CASSVMTGYNTEAFF. CDR3 DNA sequence: TGTGCCAGTAGCGTAATGACAGGTTATAACACTGAAGCTTTCTTT. The variable domain in full, with the rest retrieved from reference TRBV19 and TRBJ1-1, is DGGITQSPKYLFRKEGQNVTLSCEQNLNHDAMYWYRQDPGQGLRLIYYSQIVNDFQKGDIAEGYSVSREKKESFPLTVTSAQKNPTAFYLCASSVMTGYNTEAFFGQGTRLTVV.

CDR3 amino acids: CAWSVGQEIDEKLFF. The CDR3 bases are TGTGCCTGGAGCGTCGGACAGGAGATAGATGAAAAACTGTTTTTT. This chain uses TRBV30 with TRBJ1-4; 7 bases map to TRBD1. V lost 3 bases and J lost 6; bases outside the gene matches: 10. CDR1 and CDR2 from the germline V gene are GTSNPN and SVGIG (reference sequence). This CDR3 has 15 residues. Full variable domain (remainder filled in from reference TRBV30 and TRBJ1-4): SQTIHQWPATLVQPVGSPLSLECTVEGTSNPNLYWYRQAAGRGLQLLFYSVGIGQISSEVPQNLSASRPQDRQFILSSKKLLLSDSGFYLCAWSVGQEIDEKLFFGSGTQLSVL.

V usage is TRBV30 and J usage is TRBJ1-6; TRBD1 aligns across 9 bases. Unmatched junction bases numbered 10, after V lost 2 bases and J lost 8 bases. CDR3 length: 16 residues. Germline V gene lookup returns CDR1 GTSNPN and CDR2 SVGIG (reference sequence). The DNA for the CDR3 is TGTGCCTGGAGTTTTCCCGGGACAGGGTCTGATTCACCCCTCCACTTT. Translating it yields CAWSFPGTGSDSPLHF. Full variable domain (remainder filled in from reference TRBV30 and TRBJ1-6): SQTIHQWPATLVQPVGSPLSLECTVEGTSNPNLYWYRQAAGRGLQLLFYSVGIGQISSEVPQNLSASRPQDRQFILSSKKLLLSDSGFYLCAWSFPGTGSDSPLHFGNGTRLTVT.

The chain employs TRBV28 and TRBJ1-2; TRBD1 aligns across 7 bases. Germline CDR1 MDHEN, CDR2 SYDVKM. Trimming removed 5 bases from V and 0 bases from J; junction bases left unmatched: 9. The CDR3 totals 16 residues. CDR3 nucleotide sequence: TGTGCCAGCAGTCAAAGCTACAGGGGTGCTAACTATGGCTACACCTTC. Encoded protein: CASSQSYRGANYGYTF.